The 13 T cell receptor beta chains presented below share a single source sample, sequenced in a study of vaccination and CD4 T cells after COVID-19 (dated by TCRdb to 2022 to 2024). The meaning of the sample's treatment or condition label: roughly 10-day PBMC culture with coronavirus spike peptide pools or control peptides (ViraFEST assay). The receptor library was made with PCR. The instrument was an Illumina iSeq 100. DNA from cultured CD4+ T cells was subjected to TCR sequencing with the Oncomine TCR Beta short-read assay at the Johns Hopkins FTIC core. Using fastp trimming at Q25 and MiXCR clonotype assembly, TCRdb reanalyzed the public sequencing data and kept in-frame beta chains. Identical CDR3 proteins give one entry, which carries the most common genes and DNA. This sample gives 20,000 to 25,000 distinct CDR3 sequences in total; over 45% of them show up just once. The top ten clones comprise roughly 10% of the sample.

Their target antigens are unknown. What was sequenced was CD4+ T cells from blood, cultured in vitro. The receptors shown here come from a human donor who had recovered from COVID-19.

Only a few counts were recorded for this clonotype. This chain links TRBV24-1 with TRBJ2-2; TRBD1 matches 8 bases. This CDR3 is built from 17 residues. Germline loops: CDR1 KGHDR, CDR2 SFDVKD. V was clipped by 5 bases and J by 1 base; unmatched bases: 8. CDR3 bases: TGTGCCACCAGTGGCGATCCCGGGACAGGGAACACCGGGGAGCTGTTTTTT. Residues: CATSGDPGTGNTGELFF.

The DNA for the CDR3 is TGTGCCAGCAGTTACTTGAGAGTAGCGGGAGGATTTAAGGCCCAGTACTTC. It is translated as CASSYLRVAGGFKAQYF. The chain couples TRBV6-5 to TRBJ2-5; 10 bases map to TRBD2. This CDR3 contains 17 residues. J was trimmed by 9 bases and V by 1 base; bases with no gene match: 14. Germline values: CDR1 MNHEY, CDR2 SVGAGI.

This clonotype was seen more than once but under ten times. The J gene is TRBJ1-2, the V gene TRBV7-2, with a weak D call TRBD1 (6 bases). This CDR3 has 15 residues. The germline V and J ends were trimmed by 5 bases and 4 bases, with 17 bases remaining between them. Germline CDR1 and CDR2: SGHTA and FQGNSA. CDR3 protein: CASSLSDRPLYGYTF. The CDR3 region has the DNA TGTGCCAGCAGCCTCTCAGACAGGCCCCTCTATGGCTACACCTTC.

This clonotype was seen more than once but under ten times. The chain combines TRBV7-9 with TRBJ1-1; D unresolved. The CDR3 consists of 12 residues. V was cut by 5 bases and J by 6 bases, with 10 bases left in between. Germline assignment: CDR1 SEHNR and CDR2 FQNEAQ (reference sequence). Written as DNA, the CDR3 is TGTGCCAGCAGCCCCCCCCGGTCTGAAGCTTTCTTT. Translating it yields CASSPPRSEAFF.

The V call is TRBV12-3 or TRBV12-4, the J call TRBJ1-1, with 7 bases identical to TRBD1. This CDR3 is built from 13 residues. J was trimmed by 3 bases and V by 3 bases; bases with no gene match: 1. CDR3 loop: CASSFDRDTEAFF. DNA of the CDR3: TGTGCCAGCAGTTTTGACAGGGACACTGAAGCTTTCTTT.

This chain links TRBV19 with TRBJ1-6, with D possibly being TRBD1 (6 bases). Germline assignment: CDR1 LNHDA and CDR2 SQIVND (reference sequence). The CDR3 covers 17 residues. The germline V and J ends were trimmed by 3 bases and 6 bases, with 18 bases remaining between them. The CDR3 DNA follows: TGTGCCAGTAGTATGGGGCTGACAGGTTTCGGTAATTCACCCCTCCACTTT. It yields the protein CASSMGLTGFGNSPLHF.

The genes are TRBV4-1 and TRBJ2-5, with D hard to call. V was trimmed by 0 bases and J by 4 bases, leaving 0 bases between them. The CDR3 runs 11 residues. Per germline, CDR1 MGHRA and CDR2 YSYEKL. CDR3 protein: CASSQEETQYF. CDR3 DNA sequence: TGCGCCAGCAGCCAAGAAGAGACCCAGTACTTC.

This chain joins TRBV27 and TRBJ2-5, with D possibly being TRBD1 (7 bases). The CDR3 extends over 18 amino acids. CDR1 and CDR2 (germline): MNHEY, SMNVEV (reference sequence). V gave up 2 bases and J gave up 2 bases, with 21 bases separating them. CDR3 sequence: CASSLLGGGAGGQETQYF. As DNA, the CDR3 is TGTGCCAGCAGTTTACTCGGGGGCGGGGCAGGGGGACAAGAGACCCAGTACTTC.

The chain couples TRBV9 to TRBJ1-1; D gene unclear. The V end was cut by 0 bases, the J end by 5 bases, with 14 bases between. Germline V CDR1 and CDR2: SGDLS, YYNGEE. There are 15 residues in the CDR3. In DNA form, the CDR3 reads TGTGCCAGCAGCGTAGGCGATGAGGCCGGGACTGAAGCTTTCTTT. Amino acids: CASSVGDEAGTEAFF.

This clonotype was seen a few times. This CDR3 reads CASSRLGQVQETQYF. The CDR3 nucleotides are TGTGCCAGCTCACGACTTGGACAGGTACAAGAGACCCAGTACTTC. V is TRBV18 and J is TRBJ2-5, with TRBD1 matching 7 bases. Germline V gives CDR1 KGHSH, CDR2 LQKENI. The length of the CDR3 is 15 residues. Losses at the gene ends were 4 bases for V and 2 bases for J; bases not matched to a gene: 7.

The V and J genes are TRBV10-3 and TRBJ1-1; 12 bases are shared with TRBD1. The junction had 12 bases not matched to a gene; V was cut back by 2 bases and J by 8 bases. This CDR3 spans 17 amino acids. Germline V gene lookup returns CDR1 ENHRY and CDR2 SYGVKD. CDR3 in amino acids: CAISELLPGQGAEEAFF. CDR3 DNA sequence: TGTGCCATCAGTGAGCTCCTTCCGGGACAGGGGGCTGAGGAAGCTTTCTTT.

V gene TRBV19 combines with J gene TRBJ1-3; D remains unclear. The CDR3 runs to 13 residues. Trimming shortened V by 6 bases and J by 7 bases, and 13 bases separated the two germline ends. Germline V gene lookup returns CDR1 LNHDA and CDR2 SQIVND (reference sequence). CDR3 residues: CASSPPSGNTIYF. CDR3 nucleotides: TGTGCCAGTAGCCCCCCTTCGGGGAACACCATATATTTT.

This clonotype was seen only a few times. The CDR3 DNA reads as TGCAGTGCTAGAGGGGAGGGGACCCAGTACTTC. It codes for CSARGEGTQYF. J is TRBJ2-5 and V is TRBV20-1; 7 bases are shared with TRBD2. The V gene end was trimmed by 1 base and the J gene end by 7 bases; junction bases not matched to a gene: 0. CDR1 and CDR2 (germline): DFQATT, SNEGSKA (reference sequence). This CDR3 contains 11 residues.